The 13 T cell receptor beta chains reported below all come from one sample, sequenced in a study of sequential checkpoint blockade in melanoma. Treatment described: randomized to nivolumab then ipilimumab (arm A) or the reverse (arm B). The table came from immunoSEQ multiplex PCR; TCRdb's copy has only in-frame clones and leaves some out. The data show some 10,000 clones, 74% seen once. The sample consisted of CD8+ T cells sorted from blood (inferred from file names), taken from a patient given nivolumab and ipilimumab in sequence. The receptors originated from a human donor with melanoma.

The V call is TRBV11-2, the J call TRBJ2-2; the D is unclear. CDR1 and CDR2 from the germline V gene are SGHAT and FQNNGV. V gave up 6 bases and J gave up 3 bases, with 8 bases separating them. This CDR3 has 13 amino acids. The CDR3 DNA sequence: TGTGCCAGCAGGCACAGAGACACCGGGGAGCTGTTTTTT. This encodes CASRHRDTGELFF.

The chain has TRBV27 and TRBJ2-2; 8 positions agree with TRBD1. After removal of 6 bases from V and 6 bases from J, the junction contained 6 bases not matched to a gene. In germline, CDR1 is MNHEY, CDR2 SMNVEV (reference sequence). CDR3 length: 14 residues. CDR3 sequence: CASRQGADAGELFF. The DNA for the CDR3 is TGTGCCAGCAGGCAGGGGGCGGATGCCGGGGAGCTGTTTTTT.

The chain carries TRBV5-8 and TRBJ2-5; 7 bases are a match to TRBD1. CDR1 is SGHTS, CDR2 YDEGEE, per germline. CDR3 length: 16 residues. V dropped 3 bases and J dropped 4; count of bases not matched to a gene: 12. As DNA, the CDR3 is TGTGCCAGCAGCTCCACAGAGACAGGGAGAAGAGAGACCCAGTACTTC. Its protein is CASSSTETGRRETQYF.

V and J are TRBV7-9 and TRBJ2-5, with D perhaps matching TRBD2 (6 bases). The better agreement between TRBJ2-7 and the DNA end casts doubt on the J call. The CDR3 consists of 14 residues. Germline values: CDR1 SEHNR, CDR2 FQNEAQ (reference sequence). As DNA, the CDR3 is TGTGCCAGCAGCGGGGGGTCAAGAGCCTACGAGCAGTACTTC. The encoded protein is CASSGGSRAYEQYF.

The chain uses TRBV30 and TRBJ2-7; a possible D gene is TRBD2 (5 bases). The CDR3 totals 13 residues. From germline, CDR1 is GTSNPN and CDR2 SVGIG (reference sequence). Trimming removed 2 bases from V and 5 bases from J, with 13 bases in between. Here the CDR3 reads CAWSRWNGDEQYF. CDR3 sequence (DNA): TGTGCCTGGAGTCGGTGGAACGGGGACGAGCAGTACTTC. Supplemented by reference TRBV30 and TRBJ2-7, the full variable domain reads SQTIHQWPATLVQPVGSPLSLECTVEGTSNPNLYWYRQAAGRGLQLLFYSVGIGQISSEVPQNLSASRPQDRQFILSSKKLLLSDSGFYLCAWSRWNGDEQYFGPGTRLTVT.

A few counts support this clone. The rearrangement uses TRBV7-9 and TRBJ2-7, with 12 bases matching TRBD2. J lost 0 bases, V lost 4 bases, and 4 bases had no gene match. Germline-derived CDR1 and CDR2 are SEHNR and FQNEAQ (reference sequence). CDR3 length equals 16 residues. This CDR3 is CASSSRTSGTSYEQYF. CDR3 sequence (DNA): TGTGCCAGCAGCTCTAGGACTAGCGGGACCTCCTACGAGCAGTACTTC.

This chain links TRBV5-4 with TRBJ2-1; TRBD2 matches at 7 bases. Germline V gene sequence: CDR1 SGHNT, CDR2 YYREEE (reference sequence). The CDR3 has 15 residues. V lost 4 bases, J lost 2 bases, and 6 bases stayed unmatched. Written as DNA, the CDR3 is TGTGCCAGCAGCCCGCCCGGGACTACCTACAATGAGCAGTTCTTC. Amino acids: CASSPPGTTYNEQFF. Full variable domain (remainder filled in from reference TRBV5-4 and TRBJ2-1): ETGVTQSPTHLIKTRGQQVTLRCSSQSGHNTVSWYQQALGQGPQFIFQYYREEENGRGNFPPRFSGLQFPNYSSELNVNALELDDSALYLCASSPPGTTYNEQFFGPGTRLTVL.

The chain links TRBV5-4 to TRBJ2-2, with a weak D call TRBD2 (7 bases). In germline, CDR1 is SGHNT, CDR2 YYREEE (reference sequence). Trimming removed 0 bases at V and 6 bases at J, with 12 bases between. CDR3 length: 15 amino acids. CDR3 DNA sequence: TGTGCCAGCAGCTTGGTGGGGGGGCGCCCCGGGGAGCTGTTTTTT. The encoded protein is CASSLVGGRPGELFF.

V is TRBV19 and J is TRBJ2-7, with TRBD1 matching 9 bases. The J segment lost 0 bases and the V segment lost 4 bases, leaving 4 bases of the junction unmatched. The germline V gene encodes CDR1 LNHDA and CDR2 SQIVND (reference sequence). There are 15 residues in the CDR3. The CDR3 DNA follows: TGTGCCAGTAGTAGGGGACAGGGCGCCTCCTACGAGCAGTACTTC. It yields the protein CASSRGQGASYEQYF. The whole variable domain, remainder taken from reference TRBV19 and TRBJ2-7, is DGGITQSPKYLFRKEGQNVTLSCEQNLNHDAMYWYRQDPGQGLRLIYYSQIVNDFQKGDIAEGYSVSREKKESFPLTVTSAQKNPTAFYLCASSRGQGASYEQYFGPGTRLTVT.

The rearrangement joins TRBV28 to TRBJ1-1, with D perhaps matching TRBD1 (6 bases). Germline V gene data show CDR1 as MDHEN and CDR2 as SYDVKM. Deletions cut 4 bases from V and 5 bases from J, with 29 bases between. This CDR3 spans 19 amino acids. The CDR3 DNA is TGTGCCAGCAGTTCCATCACAATTACCCTACAGGGTGGGTGGACTGAAGCTTTCTTT. It yields the protein CASSSITITLQGGWTEAFF.

V gene TRBV12-5 combines with J gene TRBJ2-7; TRBD1 might be the D (5 bases). The CDR3 consists of 13 residues. Between the trimmed V and J ends, which lost 0 bases and 6 bases, there was a span of 9 bases. Germline assignment: CDR1 LGHNT and CDR2 FRNRAP. The CDR3 loop reads CASGLVPGFEQYF. As DNA, the CDR3 is TGTGCTAGTGGTTTGGTACCAGGGTTCGAGCAGTACTTC.

The chain recombines TRBV9 with TRBJ2-3, with 8 bases fitting TRBD2. The CDR3 sequence is 14 residues long. V gave up 3 bases and J gave up 0 bases; unmatched junction bases: 0. Germline V gene lookup returns CDR1 SGDLS and CDR2 YYNGEE. The CDR3 is CASSGTSSTDTQYF. DNA of the CDR3: TGTGCCAGCAGCGGGACTAGCAGCACAGATACGCAGTATTTT.

This clone was detected only a few times. The chain links TRBV29-1 to TRBJ2-2; maybe TRBD2 (5 bases). Trimming pared 6 bases from V and 6 bases from J, leaving 11 bases between. The CDR3 sequence is 12 residues long. Looked up from germline, CDR1 is SQVTM and CDR2 is ANQGSEA. CDR3 protein: CSVFTGAGELFF. CDR3 bases: TGCAGCGTATTTACCGGGGCCGGGGAGCTGTTTTTT.